These 8 T cell receptor beta chains share one sample of origin, sequenced in a study of long-term antiretroviral therapy in people with HIV. With survey level as its setting, the immunoSEQ assay was v3.0. Clones were read by immunoSEQ multiplex PCR, and TCRdb kept only the in-frame ones, dropping some. The sample contains roughly 5,700 clones, roughly 73% of which appear only once. Sequencing was performed on unsorted PBMCs, taken 1.8 years before starting antiretroviral therapy. The receptors were gathered from a man aged 40-50 years with HIV.

This clone was seen a single time. The chain combines TRBV6-6 with TRBJ2-5, with D possibly TRBD2 on 6 matching bases. Germline V gene sequence: CDR1 MNHNY, CDR2 SVGAGI (reference sequence). Trimming removed 8 bases from V and 2 bases from J, with 12 bases in between. The CDR3 runs to 13 residues. As DNA, the CDR3 is TGTGCCAGCCTAAAGCGGGCACAAGAGACCCAGTACTTC. It is translated as CASLKRAQETQYF.

The chain couples TRBV7-8 to TRBJ1-5, with D possibly being TRBD1 (5 bases). This CDR3 is 14 amino acids long. Per the germline V gene, CDR1 is SGHVS and CDR2 is FQNEAQ. Trimming stripped 0 bases from V and 4 bases from J, with 7 bases between. The CDR3 protein is CASSLARGNQPQHF. The DNA of the CDR3 is TGTGCCAGCAGCTTAGCGAGGGGTAATCAGCCCCAGCATTTT.

This clone is judged medium-sized. V gene TRBV2 combines with J gene TRBJ2-7, with 8 bases lining up with TRBD2. The length of the CDR3 is 14 residues. CDR1 is SNHLY and CDR2 is FYNNEI in the germline V gene. The junction had 5 bases not matched to a gene; V was cut back by 7 bases and J by 0 bases. CDR3 bases: TGTGCCAGCAAAAGGGGACTAGTCTCCTACGAGCAGTACTTC. Translating it yields CASKRGLVSYEQYF.

This rearrangement joins TRBV5-6 to TRBJ2-1; D is unresolved. V gave up 1 base and J gave up 3 bases, with 5 bases separating them. Germline loops: CDR1 SGHDT, CDR2 YYEEEE. The CDR3 contains 13 residues. The CDR3 is CASSLLNYNEQFF. As DNA, the CDR3 is TGTGCCAGCAGCTTGTTAAACTACAATGAGCAGTTCTTC.

In DNA, the CDR3 is TGTGCCAGCAGCCCCTACTACGAGCAGTACTTC. Its translation is CASSPYYEQYF. The chain combines TRBV7-9 with TRBJ2-7; the D is unclear. Germline V gene sequence: CDR1 SEHNR, CDR2 FQNEAQ (reference sequence). The length of the CDR3 is 11 residues. The ends were cut back, 5 bases at V and 3 bases at J, with 5 bases in the middle.

The V and J genes are TRBV19 and TRBJ1-2; D is unclear. Trimming removed 5 bases from V and 2 bases from J, with 6 bases in between. The CDR3 extends over 12 amino acids. Germline V lookup: CDR1 LNHDA, CDR2 SQIVND (reference sequence). Written as DNA, the CDR3 is TGTGCCAGTAGTGGCTTAAACTATGGCTACACCTTC. Residues: CASSGLNYGYTF.

The gene calls are TRBV9 and TRBJ1-1; a weak D match, TRBD1 (5 bases). The CDR3 is 14 amino acids. The germline V and J ends were trimmed by 0 bases and 3 bases, with 9 bases remaining between them. Germline V gene data show CDR1 as SGDLS and CDR2 as YYNGEE. CDR3 region: CASSVAGADTEAFF. The CDR3 coding sequence is TGTGCCAGCAGCGTAGCTGGGGCGGACACTGAAGCTTTCTTT.

The CDR3 coding sequence is TGCAGCGGAGGTCGGGAGACCCAGTACTTC. Translation gives CSGGRETQYF. The gene calls are TRBV29-1 and TRBJ2-5; no clear D gene. CDR1 and CDR2 (germline): SQVTM, ANQGSEA. V gave up 7 bases and J gave up 5 bases, with 8 bases separating them. The CDR3 totals 10 residues. Full variable domain (remainder filled in from reference TRBV29-1 and TRBJ2-5): SAVISQKPSRDICQRGTSLTIQCQVDSQVTMMFWYRQQPGQSLTLIATANQGSEATYESGFVIDKFPISRPNLTFSTLTVSNMSPEDSSIYLCSGGRETQYFGPGTRLLVL.